Listed below are T cell receptor beta chains from one sample, sequenced in a study of T cell repertoires in cytomegalovirus infection. For these TCRs, the target antigens are not known. TCRdb independently ran MiXCR on the reads; one entry per CDR3 protein. The sample lists hundreds of thousands of distinct CDR3 sequences; around 30% were seen once. Source: cultured PBMCs, taken from culture after CMV antigen stimulation. Receptors were obtained from a human donor in good health (CMV status not recorded). Some clones in this sample may be carry-over from other donors' samples. Each CDR3 is given with its conserved first and last residue. Fields, in order: V gene, J gene, CDR3 protein.

>TRBV2|TRBJ2-1
CASTGRGYNEQFF
>TRBV6-2/TRBV6-3|TRBJ2-1
CASSHLGTSGNNEQFF
>TRBV6-2/TRBV6-3|TRBJ2-5
CATQFLKWETQYF
>TRBV5-4|TRBJ2-3
CASSLAGAGADTQYF
>TRBV5-4|TRBJ2-2
CASSFRTATNTGELFF
>TRBV20-1|TRBJ2-7
CSARLPRSFYEQYF
>TRBV12-3/TRBV12-4|TRBJ2-5
CASSRTGIKTQYF
>TRBV18|TRBJ2-6
CASSSSSSGANVLTF
>TRBV6-2/TRBV6-3|TRBJ2-1
CASSYSGLREEQFF
>TRBV7-9|TRBJ1-3
CASSYETGGNTIYF
>TRBV7-2|TRBJ2-4
CASSLGSVAKNIQYF
>TRBV4-3|TRBJ1-1
CASSQVVSGLSEAFF
>TRBV6-5|TRBJ1-4
CASSPTASATNEKLFF
>TRBV12-3/TRBV12-4|TRBJ1-1
CASSRLAGNTEAFF
>TRBV24-1|TRBJ1-1
CATSPSSGRVDTEAFF
>TRBV7-2|TRBJ2-3
CASSPGPLSTDTQYF
>TRBV29-1|TRBJ1-1
CSVETGAEAFF
>TRBV20-1|TRBJ2-1
CSAGLAGKNEQFF
>TRBV6-1|TRBJ2-5
CASRAGPYQETQYF
>TRBV7-9|TRBJ2-7
CASSGTSRRYEQYF
>TRBV7-9|TRBJ2-7
CASSLRESAYEQYF
>TRBV20-1|TRBJ1-5
CSARFQGGTAGNQPQHF
>TRBV7-9|TRBJ2-5
CATQQMDGIQETQYF
>TRBV25-1|TRBJ2-1
CASADPGNEQFF
>TRBV6-9|TRBJ2-6
CASSYQLPGPNSGANVLTF
>TRBV12-5|TRBJ1-1
CASAHTTGNTEAFF
>TRBV19|TRBJ2-1
CASSIEPLAGGPYNEQFF
>TRBV28|TRBJ1-5
CASSSRDRGLYQPQHF
>TRBV5-5|TRBJ1-4
CASSSIMGKLFF
>TRBV7-2|TRBJ1-5
CASSLVRGGSNQPQHF
>TRBV7-2|TRBJ2-3
CASSLVPGSSTDTQYF
>TRBV10-3|TRBJ1-6
CAISDRAKFNSPLHF
>TRBV10-3|TRBJ2-2
CAIKGANTGELFF
>TRBV15|TRBJ2-7
CATSQLGTAYEQYF
>TRBV12-3/TRBV12-4|TRBJ1-4
CASSLQQVGKLFF
>TRBV10-3|TRBJ1-1
CAISETGHLCFF
>TRBV20-1|TRBJ1-5
CSARRGTGGIQPQHF
>TRBV25-1|TRBJ2-3
CASSENRGQGRRDTQYF
>TRBV28|TRBJ1-5
CASSFAGKGNQPQHF
>TRBV12-3/TRBV12-4|TRBJ1-1
CASTTRGEAFF
>TRBV19|TRBJ1-5
CASSMGVSQPQHF
>TRBV7-6|TRBJ2-1
CASSLGGAGDGQFF
>TRBV19|TRBJ2-3
CASSPSREDTQYF
>TRBV5-6|TRBJ2-7
CASSPGTVVEQYF
>TRBV10-3|TRBJ2-5
CATSGLLYQETQYF
>TRBV29-1|TRBJ2-7
CSVGQGLSYEQYF
>TRBV6-5|TRBJ2-3
CASSYRGTSGRAPPQYF
>TRBV12-3/TRBV12-4|TRBJ1-1
CASRPMDGTEAFF
>TRBV24-1|TRBJ2-5
CATSPASGQETQYF
>TRBV20-1|TRBJ1-2
CSAYRGGDANYGYTF
>TRBV7-9|TRBJ2-5
CASSLTGVSETQYF
>TRBV11-2|TRBJ2-1
CASSVLLGSDEQFF
>TRBV7-2|TRBJ1-2
CASSLIGTGALGGYGYTF
>TRBV4-3|TRBJ1-2
CASSQDQAGGGYTF
>TRBV7-2|TRBJ2-1
CASCAGGADNEQFF